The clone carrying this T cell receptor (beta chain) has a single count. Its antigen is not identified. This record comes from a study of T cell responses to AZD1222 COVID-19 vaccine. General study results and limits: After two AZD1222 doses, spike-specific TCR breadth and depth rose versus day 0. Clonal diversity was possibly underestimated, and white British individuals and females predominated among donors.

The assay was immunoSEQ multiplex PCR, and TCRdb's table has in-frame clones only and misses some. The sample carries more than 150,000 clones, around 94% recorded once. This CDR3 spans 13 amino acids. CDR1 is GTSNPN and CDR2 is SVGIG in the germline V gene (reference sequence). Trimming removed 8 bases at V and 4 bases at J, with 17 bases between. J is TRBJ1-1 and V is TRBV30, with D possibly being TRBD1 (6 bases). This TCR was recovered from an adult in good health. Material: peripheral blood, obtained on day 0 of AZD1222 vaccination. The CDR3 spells CAGHRVYFTEAFF. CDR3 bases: TGTGCCGGCCACAGGGTTTACTTCACTGAAGCTTTCTTT. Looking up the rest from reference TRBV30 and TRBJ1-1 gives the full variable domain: SQTIHQWPATLVQPVGSPLSLECTVEGTSNPNLYWYRQAAGRGLQLLFYSVGIGQISSEVPQNLSASRPQDRQFILSSKKLLLSDSGFYLCAGHRVYFTEAFFGQGTRLTVV.